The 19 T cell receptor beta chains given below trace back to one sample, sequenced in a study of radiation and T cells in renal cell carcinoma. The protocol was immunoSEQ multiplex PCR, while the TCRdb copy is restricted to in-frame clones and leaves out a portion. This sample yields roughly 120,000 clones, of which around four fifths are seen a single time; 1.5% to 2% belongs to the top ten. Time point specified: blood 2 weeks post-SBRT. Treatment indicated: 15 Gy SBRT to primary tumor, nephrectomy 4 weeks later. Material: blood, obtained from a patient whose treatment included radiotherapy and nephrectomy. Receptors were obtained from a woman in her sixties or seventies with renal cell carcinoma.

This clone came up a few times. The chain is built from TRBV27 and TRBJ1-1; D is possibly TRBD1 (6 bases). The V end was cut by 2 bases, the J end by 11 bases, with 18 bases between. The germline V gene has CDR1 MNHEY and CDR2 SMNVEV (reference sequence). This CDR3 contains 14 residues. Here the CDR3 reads CASSLQGLKVEAFF. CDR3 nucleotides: TGTGCCAGCAGTTTACAGGGGCTGAAAGTGGAGGCTTTCTTT.

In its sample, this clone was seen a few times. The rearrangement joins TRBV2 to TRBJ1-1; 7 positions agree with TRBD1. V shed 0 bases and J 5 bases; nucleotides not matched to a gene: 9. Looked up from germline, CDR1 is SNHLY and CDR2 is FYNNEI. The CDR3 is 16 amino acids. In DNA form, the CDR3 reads TGTGCCAGCAGTGAAGCACGGTCAGGGGGGCGGACTGAAGCTTTCTTT. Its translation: CASSEARSGGRTEAFF.

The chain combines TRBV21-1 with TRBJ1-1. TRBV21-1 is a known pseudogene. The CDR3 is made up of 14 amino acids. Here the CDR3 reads CASSRRAMNTEAFF. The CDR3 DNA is TGTGCCAGCAGCCGACGGGCGATGAACACTGAAGCTTTCTTT.

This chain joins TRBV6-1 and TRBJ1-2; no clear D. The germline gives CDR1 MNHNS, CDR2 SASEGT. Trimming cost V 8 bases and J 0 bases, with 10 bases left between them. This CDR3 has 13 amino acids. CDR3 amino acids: CASRSAPNYGYTF. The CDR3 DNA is TGTGCCAGCCGAAGTGCCCCTAACTATGGCTACACCTTC.

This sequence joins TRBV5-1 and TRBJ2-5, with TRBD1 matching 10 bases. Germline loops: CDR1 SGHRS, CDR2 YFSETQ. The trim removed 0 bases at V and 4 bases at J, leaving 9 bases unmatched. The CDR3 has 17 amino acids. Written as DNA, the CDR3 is TGCGCCAGCAGCTTGGGGGAGACAGGGGGCGCGGGAGAGACCCAGTACTTC. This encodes CASSLGETGGAGETQYF.

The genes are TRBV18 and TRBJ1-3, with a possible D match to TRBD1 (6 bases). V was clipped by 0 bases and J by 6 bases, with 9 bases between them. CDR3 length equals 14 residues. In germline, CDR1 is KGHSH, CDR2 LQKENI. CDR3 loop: CASSPPDSVNTIYF. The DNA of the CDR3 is TGTGCCAGCTCACCACCGGACAGCGTAAACACCATATATTTT.

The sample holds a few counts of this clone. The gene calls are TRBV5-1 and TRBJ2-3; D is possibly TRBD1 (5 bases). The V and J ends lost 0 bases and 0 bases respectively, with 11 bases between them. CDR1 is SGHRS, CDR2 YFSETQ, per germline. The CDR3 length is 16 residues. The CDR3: CASSLEGFSSTDTQYF. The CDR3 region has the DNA TGCGCCAGCAGCTTGGAGGGGTTTAGTAGCACAGATACGCAGTATTTT.

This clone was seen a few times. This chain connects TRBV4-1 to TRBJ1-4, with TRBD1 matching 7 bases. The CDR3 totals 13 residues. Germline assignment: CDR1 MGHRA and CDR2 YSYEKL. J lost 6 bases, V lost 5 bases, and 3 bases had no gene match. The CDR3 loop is CASSGGQYEKLFF. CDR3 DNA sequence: TGCGCCAGCAGCGGGGGACAGTATGAAAAACTGTTTTTT.

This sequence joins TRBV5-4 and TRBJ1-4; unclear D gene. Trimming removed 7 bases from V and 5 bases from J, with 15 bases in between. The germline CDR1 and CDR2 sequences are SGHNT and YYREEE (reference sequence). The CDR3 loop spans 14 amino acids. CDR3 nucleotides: TGTGCCAGCCGAGCGGTGACACTAAATGAAAAACTGTTTTTT. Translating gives CASRAVTLNEKLFF. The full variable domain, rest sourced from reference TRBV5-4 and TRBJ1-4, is ETGVTQSPTHLIKTRGQQVTLRCSSQSGHNTVSWYQQALGQGPQFIFQYYREEENGRGNFPPRFSGLQFPNYSSELNVNALELDDSALYLCASRAVTLNEKLFFGSGTQLSVL.

The DNA of the CDR3 is TGTGCCAGCAGCCTATCTAATTCACCCCTCCACTTT. This gives the protein CASSLSNSPLHF. The chain links TRBV2 to TRBJ1-6, with unresolved D. The CDR3 is 12 amino acids. Germline loops: CDR1 SNHLY, CDR2 FYNNEI. V lost 6 bases and J lost 6, with 6 bases in between.

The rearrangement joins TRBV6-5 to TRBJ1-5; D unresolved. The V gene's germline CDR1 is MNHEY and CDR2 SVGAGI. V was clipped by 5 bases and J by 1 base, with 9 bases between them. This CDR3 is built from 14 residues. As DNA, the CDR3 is TGTGCCAGCAGTCCGGGTCGCAGCAATCAGCCCCAGCATTTT. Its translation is CASSPGRSNQPQHF.

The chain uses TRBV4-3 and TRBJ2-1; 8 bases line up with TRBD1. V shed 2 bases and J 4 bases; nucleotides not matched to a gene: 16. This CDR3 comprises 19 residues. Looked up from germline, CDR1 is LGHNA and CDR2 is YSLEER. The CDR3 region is CASSQRRPTGTGIYNEQFF. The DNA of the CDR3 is TGCGCCAGCAGCCAAAGGAGGCCCACCGGGACAGGAATTTACAATGAGCAGTTCTTC.

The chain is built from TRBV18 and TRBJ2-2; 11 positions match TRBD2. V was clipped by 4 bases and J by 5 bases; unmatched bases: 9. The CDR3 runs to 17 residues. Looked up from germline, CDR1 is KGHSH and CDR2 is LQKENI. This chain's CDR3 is CASSLQLAGEDTGELFF. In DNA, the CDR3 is TGTGCCAGCTCACTCCAACTAGCGGGAGAAGATACCGGGGAGCTGTTTTTT.

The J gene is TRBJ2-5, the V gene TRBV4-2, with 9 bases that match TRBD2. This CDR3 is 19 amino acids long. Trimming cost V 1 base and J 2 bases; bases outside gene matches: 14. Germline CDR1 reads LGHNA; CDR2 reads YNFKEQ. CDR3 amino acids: CASSQGLVGSGGSQETQYF. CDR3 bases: TGTGCCAGCAGCCAAGGTCTAGTGGGTAGCGGGGGATCTCAAGAGACCCAGTACTTC.

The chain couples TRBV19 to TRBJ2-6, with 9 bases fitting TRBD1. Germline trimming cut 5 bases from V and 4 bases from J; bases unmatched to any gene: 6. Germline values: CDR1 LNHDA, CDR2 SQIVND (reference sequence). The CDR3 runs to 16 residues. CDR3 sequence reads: CASSGTGGAGANVLTF. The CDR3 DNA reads TGTGCCAGTAGTGGTACAGGGGGCGCCGGGGCCAACGTCCTGACTTTC.

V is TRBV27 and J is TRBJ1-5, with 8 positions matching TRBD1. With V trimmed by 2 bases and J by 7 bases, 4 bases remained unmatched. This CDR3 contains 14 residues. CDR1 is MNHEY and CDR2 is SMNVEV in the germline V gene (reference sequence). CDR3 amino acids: CASSLAGGRQPQHF. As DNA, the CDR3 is TGTGCCAGCAGTTTAGCAGGGGGCAGGCAGCCCCAGCATTTT.

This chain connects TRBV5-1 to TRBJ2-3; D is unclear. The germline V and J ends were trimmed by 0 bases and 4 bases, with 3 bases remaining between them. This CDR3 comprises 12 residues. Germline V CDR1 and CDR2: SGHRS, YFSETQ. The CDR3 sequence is CASSLVSDTQYF. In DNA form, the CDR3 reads TGCGCCAGCAGCTTGGTGTCAGATACGCAGTATTTT.

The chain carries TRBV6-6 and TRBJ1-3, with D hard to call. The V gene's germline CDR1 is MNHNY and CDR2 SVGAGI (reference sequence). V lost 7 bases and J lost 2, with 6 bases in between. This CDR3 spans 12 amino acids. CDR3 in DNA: TGTGCCAGCACTCACACTGGAAACACCATATATTTT. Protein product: CASTHTGNTIYF.

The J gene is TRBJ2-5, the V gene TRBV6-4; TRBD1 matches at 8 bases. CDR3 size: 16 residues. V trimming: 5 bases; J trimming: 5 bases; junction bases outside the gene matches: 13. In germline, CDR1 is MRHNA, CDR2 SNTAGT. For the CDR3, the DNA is TGTGCCAGCAGTCCCAACTACGGACAGGGAGGCGAGACCCAGTACTTC. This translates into CASSPNYGQGGETQYF.